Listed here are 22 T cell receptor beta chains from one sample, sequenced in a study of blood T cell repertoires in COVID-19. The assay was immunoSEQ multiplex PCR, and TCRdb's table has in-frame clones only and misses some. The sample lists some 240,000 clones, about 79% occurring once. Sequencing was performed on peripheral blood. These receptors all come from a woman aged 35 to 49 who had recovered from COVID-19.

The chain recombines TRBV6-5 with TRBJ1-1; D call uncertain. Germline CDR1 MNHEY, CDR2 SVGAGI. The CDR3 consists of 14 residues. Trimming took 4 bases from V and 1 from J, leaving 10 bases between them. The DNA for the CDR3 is TGTGCCAGCAGTTTCAACTCGCCGAACACTGAAGCTTTCTTT. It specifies CASSFNSPNTEAFF.

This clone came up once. The CDR3 loop is CASSGSQVDYGYTF. The DNA of the CDR3 is TGTGCCAGCAGCGGCTCCCAGGTTGACTATGGCTACACCTTC. The rearrangement joins TRBV9 to TRBJ1-2; D gene uncertain. Trimming pared 3 bases from V and 3 bases from J, leaving 12 bases between. The germline V gene encodes CDR1 SGDLS and CDR2 YYNGEE. The CDR3 extends over 14 amino acids.

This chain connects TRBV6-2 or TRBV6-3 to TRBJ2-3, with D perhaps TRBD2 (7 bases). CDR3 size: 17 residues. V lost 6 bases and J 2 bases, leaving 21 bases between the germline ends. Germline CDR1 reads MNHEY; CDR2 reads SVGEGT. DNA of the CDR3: TGTGCCAGCAGCCGCAACCTCGCGGGGGCCGCCACAGATACGCAGTATTTT. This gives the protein CASSRNLAGAATDTQYF.

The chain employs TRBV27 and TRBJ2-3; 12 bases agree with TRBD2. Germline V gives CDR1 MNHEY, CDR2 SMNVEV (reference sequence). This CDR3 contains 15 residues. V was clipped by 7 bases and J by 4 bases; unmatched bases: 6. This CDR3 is CASTQTSGGPDTQYF. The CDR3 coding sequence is TGTGCCAGCACCCAGACTAGCGGGGGCCCAGATACGCAGTATTTT.

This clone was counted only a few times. The CDR3 region is CATPPPGNQSSYEQYF. The CDR3 DNA follows: TGTGCCACCCCTCCCCCCGGGAACCAAAGCTCCTACGAGCAGTACTTC. The chain has TRBV24-1 and TRBJ2-7; D is possibly TRBD2 (5 bases). V lost 9 bases and J lost 0, with 20 bases in between. CDR1 is KGHDR, CDR2 SFDVKD, per germline. The CDR3 sequence is 16 residues long.

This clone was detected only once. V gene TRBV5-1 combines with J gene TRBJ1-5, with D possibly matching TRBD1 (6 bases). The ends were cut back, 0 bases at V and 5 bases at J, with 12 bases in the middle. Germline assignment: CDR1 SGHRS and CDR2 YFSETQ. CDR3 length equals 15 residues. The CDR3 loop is CASSLGAAGDQPQHF. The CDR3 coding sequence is TGCGCCAGCAGCTTGGGTGCGGCAGGGGATCAGCCCCAGCATTTT.

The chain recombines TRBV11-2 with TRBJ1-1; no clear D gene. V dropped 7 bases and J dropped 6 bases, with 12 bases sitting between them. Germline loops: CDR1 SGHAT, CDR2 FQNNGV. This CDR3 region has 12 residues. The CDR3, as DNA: TGTGCCAGCACCGCGGGGTGGGCTGAAGCTTTCTTT. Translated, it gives CASTAGWAEAFF.

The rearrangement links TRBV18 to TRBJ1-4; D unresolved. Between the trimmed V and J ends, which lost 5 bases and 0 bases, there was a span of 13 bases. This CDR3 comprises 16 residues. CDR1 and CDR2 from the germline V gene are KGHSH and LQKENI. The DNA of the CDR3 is TGTGCCAGCTCATCTTCTGCTCTAGCAACTAATGAAAAACTGTTTTTT. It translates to CASSSSALATNEKLFF. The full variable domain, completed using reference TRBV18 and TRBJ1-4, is NAGVMQNPRHLVRRRGQEARLRCSPMKGHSHVYWYRQLPEEGLKFMVYLQKENIIDESGMPKERFSAEFPKEGPSILRIQQVVRGDSAAYFCASSSSALATNEKLFFGSGTQLSVL.

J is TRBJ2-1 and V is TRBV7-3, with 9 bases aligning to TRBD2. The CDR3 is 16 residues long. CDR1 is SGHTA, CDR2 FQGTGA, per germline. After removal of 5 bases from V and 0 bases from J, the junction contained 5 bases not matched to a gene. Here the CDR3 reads CASSRIAGVSYNEQFF. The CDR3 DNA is TGTGCCAGCAGCCGCATAGCGGGAGTCTCCTACAATGAGCAGTTCTTC. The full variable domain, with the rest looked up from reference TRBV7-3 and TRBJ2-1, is GAGVSQTPSNKVTEKGKYVELRCDPISGHTALYWYRQSLGQGPEFLIYFQGTGAADDSGLPNDRFFAVRPEGSVSTLKIQRTERGDSAVYLCASSRIAGVSYNEQFFGPGTRLTVL.

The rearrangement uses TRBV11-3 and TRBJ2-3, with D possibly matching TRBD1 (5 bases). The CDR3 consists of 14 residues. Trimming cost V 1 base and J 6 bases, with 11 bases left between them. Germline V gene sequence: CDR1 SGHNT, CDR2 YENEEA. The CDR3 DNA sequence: TGTGCCAGCAGCTTAGTAGGGGCCCTGGATACGCAGTATTTT. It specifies CASSLVGALDTQYF.

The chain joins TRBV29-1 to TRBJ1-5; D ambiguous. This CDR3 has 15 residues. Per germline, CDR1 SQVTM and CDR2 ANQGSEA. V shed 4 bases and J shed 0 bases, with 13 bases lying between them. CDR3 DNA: TGCAGCGTTGTATTTTCGGTAGATAGCAATCAGCCCCAGCATTTT. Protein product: CSVVFSVDSNQPQHF.

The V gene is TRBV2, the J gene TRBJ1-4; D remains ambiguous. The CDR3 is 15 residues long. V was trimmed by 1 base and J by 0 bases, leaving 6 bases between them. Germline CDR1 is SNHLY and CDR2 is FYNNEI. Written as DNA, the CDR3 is TGTGCCAGCAGTGAAGGGGCCGCAACTAATGAAAAACTGTTTTTT. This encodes CASSEGAATNEKLFF.

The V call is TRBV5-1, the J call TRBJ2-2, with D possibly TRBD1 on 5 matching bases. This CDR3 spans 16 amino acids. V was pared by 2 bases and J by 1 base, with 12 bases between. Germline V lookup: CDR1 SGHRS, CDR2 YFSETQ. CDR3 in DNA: TGCGCCAGCAGCTTTTCCGACAGACGGAACACCGGGGAGCTGTTTTTT. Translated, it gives CASSFSDRRNTGELFF.

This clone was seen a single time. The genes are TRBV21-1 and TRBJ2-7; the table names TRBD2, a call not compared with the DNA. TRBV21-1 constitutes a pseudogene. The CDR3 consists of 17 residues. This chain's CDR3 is CASSTHQSCRGFCEQYF. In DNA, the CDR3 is TGTGCCAGCAGCACGCACCAATCCTGCCGGGGGTTTTGCGAGCAGTACTTC.

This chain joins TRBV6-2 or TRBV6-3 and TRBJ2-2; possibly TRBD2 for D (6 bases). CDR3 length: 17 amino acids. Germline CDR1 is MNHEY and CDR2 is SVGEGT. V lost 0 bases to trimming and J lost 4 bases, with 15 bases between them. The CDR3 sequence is CASSYSIGREATGELFF. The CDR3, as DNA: TGTGCCAGCAGTTACTCGATTGGCAGGGAGGCCACCGGGGAGCTGTTTTTT.

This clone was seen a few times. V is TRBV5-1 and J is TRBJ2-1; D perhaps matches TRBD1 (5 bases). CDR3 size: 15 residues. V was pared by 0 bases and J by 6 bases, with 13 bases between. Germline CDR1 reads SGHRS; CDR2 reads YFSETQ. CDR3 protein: CASSLVQGYSNEQFF. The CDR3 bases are TGCGCCAGCAGCTTGGTCCAGGGTTATTCCAATGAGCAGTTCTTC. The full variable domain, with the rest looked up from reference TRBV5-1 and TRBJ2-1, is KAGVTQTPRYLIKTRGQQVTLSCSPISGHRSVSWYQQTPGQGLQFLFEYFSETQRNKGNFPGRFSGRQFSNSRSEMNVSTLELGDSALYLCASSLVQGYSNEQFFGPGTRLTVL.

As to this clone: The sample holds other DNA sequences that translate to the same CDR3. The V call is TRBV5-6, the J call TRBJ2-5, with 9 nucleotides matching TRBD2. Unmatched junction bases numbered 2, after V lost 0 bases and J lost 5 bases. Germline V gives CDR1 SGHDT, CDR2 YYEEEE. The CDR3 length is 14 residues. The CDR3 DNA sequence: TGTGCCAGCAGCTTGGGGCTAGCGGGGGAGACCCAGTACTTC. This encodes CASSLGLAGETQYF. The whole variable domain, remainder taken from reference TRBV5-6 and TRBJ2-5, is DAGVTQSPTHLIKTRGQQVTLRCSPKSGHDTVSWYQQALGQGPQFIFQYYEEEERQRGNFPDRFSGHQFPNYSSELNVNALLLGDSALYLCASSLGLAGETQYFGPGTRLLVL.

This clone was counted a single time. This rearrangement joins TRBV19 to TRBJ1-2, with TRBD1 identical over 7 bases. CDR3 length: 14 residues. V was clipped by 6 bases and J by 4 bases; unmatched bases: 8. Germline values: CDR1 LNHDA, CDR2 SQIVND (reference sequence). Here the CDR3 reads CASSQGQVGYGYTF. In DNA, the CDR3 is TGTGCCAGTAGCCAAGGACAGGTCGGCTATGGCTACACCTTC.

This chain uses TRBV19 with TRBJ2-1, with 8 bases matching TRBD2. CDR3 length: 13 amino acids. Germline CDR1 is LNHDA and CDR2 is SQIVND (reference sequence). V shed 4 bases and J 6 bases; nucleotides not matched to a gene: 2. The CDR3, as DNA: TGTGCCAGTAGTAGAGCGGGGGTCAATGAGCAGTTCTTC. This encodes CASSRAGVNEQFF.

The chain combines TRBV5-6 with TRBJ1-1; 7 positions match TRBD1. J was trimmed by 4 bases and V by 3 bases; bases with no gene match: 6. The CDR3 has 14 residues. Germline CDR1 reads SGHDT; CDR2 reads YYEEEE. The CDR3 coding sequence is TGTGCCAGCAGCTCGACAGGGCTGAGCACTGAAGCTTTCTTT. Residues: CASSSTGLSTEAFF.

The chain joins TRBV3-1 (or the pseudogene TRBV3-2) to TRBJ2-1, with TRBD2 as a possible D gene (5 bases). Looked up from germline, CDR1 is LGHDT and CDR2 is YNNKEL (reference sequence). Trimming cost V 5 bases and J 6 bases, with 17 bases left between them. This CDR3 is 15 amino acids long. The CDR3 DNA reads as TGTGCCAGCAGCTTCGGACTCCCAGGCTCCAATGAGCAGTTCTTC. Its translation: CASSFGLPGSNEQFF.

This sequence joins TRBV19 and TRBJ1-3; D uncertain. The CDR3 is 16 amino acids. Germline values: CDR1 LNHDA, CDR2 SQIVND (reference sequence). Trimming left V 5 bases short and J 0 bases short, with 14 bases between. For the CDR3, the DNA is TGTGCCAGTAGTGCGTCCAAAGACATCTCTGGAAACACCATATATTTT. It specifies CASSASKDISGNTIYF.